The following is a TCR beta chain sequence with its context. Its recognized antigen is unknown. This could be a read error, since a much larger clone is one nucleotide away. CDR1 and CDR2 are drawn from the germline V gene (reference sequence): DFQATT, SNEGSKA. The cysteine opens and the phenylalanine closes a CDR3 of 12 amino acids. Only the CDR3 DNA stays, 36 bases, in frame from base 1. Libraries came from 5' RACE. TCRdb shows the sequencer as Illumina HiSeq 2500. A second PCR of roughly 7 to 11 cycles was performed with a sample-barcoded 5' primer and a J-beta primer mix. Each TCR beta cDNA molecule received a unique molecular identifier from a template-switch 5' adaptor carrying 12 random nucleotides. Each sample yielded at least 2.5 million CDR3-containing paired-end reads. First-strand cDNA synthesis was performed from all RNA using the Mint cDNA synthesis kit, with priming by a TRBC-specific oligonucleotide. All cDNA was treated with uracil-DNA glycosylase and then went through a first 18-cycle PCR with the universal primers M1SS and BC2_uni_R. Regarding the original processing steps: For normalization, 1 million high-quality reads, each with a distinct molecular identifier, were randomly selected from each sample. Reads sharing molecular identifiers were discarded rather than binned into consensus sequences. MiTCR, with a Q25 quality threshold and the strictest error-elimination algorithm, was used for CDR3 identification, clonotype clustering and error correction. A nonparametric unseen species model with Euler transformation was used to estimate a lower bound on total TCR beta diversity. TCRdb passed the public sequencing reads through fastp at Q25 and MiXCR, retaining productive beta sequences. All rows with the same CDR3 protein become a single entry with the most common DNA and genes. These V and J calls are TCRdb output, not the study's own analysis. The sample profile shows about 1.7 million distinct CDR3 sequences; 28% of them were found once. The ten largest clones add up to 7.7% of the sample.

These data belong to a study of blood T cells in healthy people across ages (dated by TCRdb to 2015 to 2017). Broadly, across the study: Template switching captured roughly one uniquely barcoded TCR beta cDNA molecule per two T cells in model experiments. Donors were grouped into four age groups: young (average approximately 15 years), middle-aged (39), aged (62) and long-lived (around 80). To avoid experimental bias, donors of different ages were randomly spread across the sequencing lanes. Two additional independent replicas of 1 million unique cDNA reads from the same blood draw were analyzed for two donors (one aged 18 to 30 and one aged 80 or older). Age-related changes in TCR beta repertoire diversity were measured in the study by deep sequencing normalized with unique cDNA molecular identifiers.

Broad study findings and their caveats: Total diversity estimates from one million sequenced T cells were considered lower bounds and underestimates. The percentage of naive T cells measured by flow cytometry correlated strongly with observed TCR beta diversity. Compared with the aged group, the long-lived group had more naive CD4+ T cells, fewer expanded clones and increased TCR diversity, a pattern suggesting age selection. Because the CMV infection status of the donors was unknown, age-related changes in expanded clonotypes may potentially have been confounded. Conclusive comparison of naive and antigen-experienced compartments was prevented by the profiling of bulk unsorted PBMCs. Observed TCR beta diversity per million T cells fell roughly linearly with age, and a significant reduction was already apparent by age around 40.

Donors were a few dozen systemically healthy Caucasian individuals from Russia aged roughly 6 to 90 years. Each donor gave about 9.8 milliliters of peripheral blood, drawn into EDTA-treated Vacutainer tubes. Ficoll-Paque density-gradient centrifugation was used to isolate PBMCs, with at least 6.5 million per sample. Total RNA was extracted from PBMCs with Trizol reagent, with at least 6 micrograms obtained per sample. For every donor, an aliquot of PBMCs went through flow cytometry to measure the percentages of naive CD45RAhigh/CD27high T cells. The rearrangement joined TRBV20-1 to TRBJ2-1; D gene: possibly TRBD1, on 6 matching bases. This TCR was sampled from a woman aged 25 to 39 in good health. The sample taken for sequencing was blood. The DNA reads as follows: TGCAGTGCCCAGGGGCCGGACAATGTGCAGTTCTTC. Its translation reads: CSAQGPDNVQFF.